The rows below give T cell receptor beta chains drawn from one sample of a study of blood T cell repertoires in COVID-19. Sequencing was performed with immunoSEQ multiplex PCR; in TCRdb, only in-frame clones are kept and a portion is missing. The sample comprises 200,000 to 300,000 clones, around four fifths of which are singletons, and around 4% rests with the top ten. What was sequenced was peripheral blood. These receptors all stem from a man aged 60-69 years with acute or convalescent COVID-19. Each CDR3 is given with its conserved first and last residue. The order of the fields is clone size, J gene, D gene, V gene, CDR3 protein, CDR3 DNA. D genes are given only for firm matches. Only part of the rows carry a size: once, few, many, or a class if the clone is expanded.

clone_size: NA
j_call: TRBJ2-2
d_call: TRBD2
v_call: TRBV5-4
cdr3_aa: CASRLAGGTGELFF
cdr3_nt: TGTGCCAGCAGACTAGCGGGCGGGACCGGGGAGCTGTTTTTT

clone_size: NA
j_call: TRBJ2-7
d_call: NA
v_call: TRBV28
cdr3_aa: CASKTGTLSYEQYF
cdr3_nt: TGTGCCAGCAAAACCGGGACATTATCCTACGAGCAGTACTTC

clone_size: once
j_call: TRBJ2-3
d_call: TRBD2
v_call: TRBV7-9
cdr3_aa: CASSRHSGGPGDTQYF
cdr3_nt: TGTGCCAGCAGCCGGCATAGCGGGGGGCCAGGAGATACGCAGTATTTT

clone_size: NA
j_call: TRBJ1-4
d_call: NA
v_call: TRBV6-2/TRBV6-3
cdr3_aa: CASSLPTGDEKLFF
cdr3_nt: TGTGCCAGCAGCCTCCCGACGGGGGATGAAAAACTGTTTTTT

clone_size: NA
j_call: TRBJ2-1
d_call: NA
v_call: TRBV27
cdr3_aa: CASSLYGRSGVAEQFF
cdr3_nt: TGTGCCAGCAGTTTATATGGGAGGAGTGGGGTTGCTGAGCAGTTCTTC

clone_size: NA
j_call: TRBJ2-5
d_call: TRBD2
v_call: TRBV9
cdr3_aa: CASSVVLAGTVGRETQYF
cdr3_nt: TGTGCCAGCAGCGTAGTACTAGCGGGAACAGTGGGGAGAGAGACCCAGTACTTC

clone_size: once
j_call: TRBJ2-1
d_call: TRBD2
v_call: TRBV28
cdr3_aa: CASRRGDNEQFF
cdr3_nt: TGTGCCAGCCGACGGGGGGACAATGAGCAGTTCTTC

clone_size: NA
j_call: TRBJ2-3
d_call: TRBD2
v_call: TRBV5-1
cdr3_aa: CASSFASGGANTQYF
cdr3_nt: TGCGCCAGCAGCTTCGCTAGCGGGGGGGCAAATACGCAGTATTTT

clone_size: NA
j_call: TRBJ2-5
d_call: TRBD2
v_call: TRBV6-5
cdr3_aa: CASETSGQETQYF
cdr3_nt: TGTGCCAGCGAGACTAGCGGCCAAGAGACCCAGTACTTC

clone_size: NA
j_call: TRBJ1-2
d_call: NA
v_call: TRBV5-1
cdr3_aa: CASSPGTSFANYGYTF
cdr3_nt: TGCGCCAGCAGCCCGGGGACTTCTTTTGCTAACTATGGCTACACCTTC

clone_size: NA
j_call: TRBJ1-1
d_call: NA
v_call: TRBV12-3/TRBV12-4
cdr3_aa: CASTHGVGRAFF
cdr3_nt: TGTGCCAGCACCCACGGCGTCGGGAGGGCTTTCTTT

clone_size: NA
j_call: TRBJ1-5
d_call: NA
v_call: TRBV19
cdr3_aa: CASSPGLLQPQHF
cdr3_nt: TGTGCCAGTAGTCCAGGGTTGTTACAGCCCCAGCATTTT

clone_size: NA
j_call: TRBJ2-7
d_call: NA
v_call: TRBV28
cdr3_aa: CASSQPSTNEQYF
cdr3_nt: TGTGCCAGCAGTCAACCCTCAACTAACGAGCAGTACTTC

clone_size: NA
j_call: TRBJ2-3
d_call: NA
v_call: TRBV27
cdr3_aa: CASMDLVLGSRDTQYF
cdr3_nt: TGTGCCAGCATGGACCTGGTCCTCGGGAGTCGAGATACGCAGTATTTT

clone_size: NA
j_call: TRBJ1-4
d_call: NA
v_call: TRBV27
cdr3_aa: CASSPLGGNEKLFF
cdr3_nt: TGTGCCAGCAGCCCTCTAGGCGGTAATGAAAAACTGTTTTTT

clone_size: NA
j_call: TRBJ2-5
d_call: NA
v_call: TRBV5-6
cdr3_aa: CASSFSSVETQYF
cdr3_nt: TGTGCCAGCAGCTTCTCTAGCGTAGAGACCCAGTACTTC

clone_size: NA
j_call: TRBJ2-7
d_call: TRBD1
v_call: TRBV5-1
cdr3_aa: CASSLGGTGDSYEQYF
cdr3_nt: TGCGCCAGCAGCTTGGGTGGGACAGGGGACTCCTACGAGCAGTACTTC

clone_size: NA
j_call: TRBJ1-1
d_call: TRBD1
v_call: TRBV6-5
cdr3_aa: CASSRQGLNTEAFF
cdr3_nt: TGTGCCAGCAGTAGACAGGGCCTGAACACTGAAGCTTTCTTT

clone_size: NA
j_call: TRBJ1-1
d_call: NA
v_call: TRBV5-1
cdr3_aa: CASSSAGNTEAFF
cdr3_nt: TGCGCCAGCAGCTCCGCGGGTAACACTGAAGCTTTCTTT

clone_size: NA
j_call: TRBJ2-7
d_call: TRBD2
v_call: TRBV12-5
cdr3_aa: CASGPERGARVPHEQYF
cdr3_nt: TGTGCTAGTGGCCCGGAGCGGGGGGCGCGAGTTCCCCACGAGCAGTACTTC

clone_size: NA
j_call: TRBJ2-1
d_call: TRBD1
v_call: TRBV9
cdr3_aa: CASSVRDRGNEQFF
cdr3_nt: TGTGCCAGCAGCGTACGGGACAGGGGCAATGAGCAGTTCTTC

clone_size: once
j_call: TRBJ2-7
d_call: TRBD1
v_call: TRBV11-1
cdr3_aa: CASSTRRDRVYEQYF
cdr3_nt: TGTGCCAGCAGCACCCGGCGGGACAGGGTCTACGAGCAGTACTTC

clone_size: NA
j_call: TRBJ2-1
d_call: TRBD2
v_call: TRBV5-1
cdr3_aa: CASSLTGGYNEQFF
cdr3_nt: TGCGCCAGCAGCTTGACGGGAGGGTACAATGAGCAGTTCTTC

clone_size: NA
j_call: TRBJ1-5
d_call: NA
v_call: TRBV5-6
cdr3_aa: CASSPGRGGNQPQHF
cdr3_nt: TGTGCCAGCAGCCCAGGGCGGGGAGGCAATCAGCCCCAGCATTTT

clone_size: few
j_call: TRBJ2-7
d_call: TRBD2
v_call: TRBV6-5
cdr3_aa: CASSRLASSSYEQYF
cdr3_nt: TGTGCCAGCAGTAGACTAGCGTCAAGCTCCTACGAGCAGTACTTC

clone_size: NA
j_call: TRBJ2-5
d_call: TRBD2
v_call: TRBV7-8
cdr3_aa: CASSSGLADAPTQYF
cdr3_nt: TGTGCCAGCAGCTCGGGACTAGCGGACGCCCCGACCCAGTACTTC

clone_size: NA
j_call: TRBJ2-7
d_call: TRBD2
v_call: TRBV3-1/TRBV3-2
cdr3_aa: CASSQAQTSGGREQYF
cdr3_nt: TGTGCCAGCAGCCAGGCCCAGACTAGCGGGGGGAGGGAGCAGTACTTC

clone_size: NA
j_call: TRBJ1-5
d_call: NA
v_call: TRBV27
cdr3_aa: CASSLSGGSNQPQHF
cdr3_nt: TGTGCCAGCAGTTTATCGGGAGGCTCCAATCAGCCCCAGCATTTT

clone_size: few
j_call: TRBJ2-1
d_call: NA
v_call: TRBV3-1/TRBV3-2
cdr3_aa: CASSPRVGEQFF
cdr3_nt: TGTGCCAGCAGCCCCAGGGTAGGTGAGCAGTTCTTC

clone_size: NA
j_call: TRBJ2-5
d_call: NA
v_call: TRBV9
cdr3_aa: CASSVVPEETQYF
cdr3_nt: TGTGCCAGCAGCGTGGTTCCAGAAGAGACCCAGTACTTC

clone_size: NA
j_call: TRBJ2-1
d_call: TRBD2
v_call: TRBV25-1
cdr3_aa: CASRMPGLAINEQFF
cdr3_nt: TGTGCCAGCCGAATGCCGGGACTAGCGATCAATGAGCAGTTCTTC

clone_size: NA
j_call: TRBJ1-2
d_call: NA
v_call: TRBV20-1
cdr3_aa: CSASRSYGYTF
cdr3_nt: TGCAGTGCTAGCCGTTCCTATGGCTACACCTTC

clone_size: NA
j_call: TRBJ2-7
d_call: TRBD1
v_call: TRBV13
cdr3_aa: CASSLVDRGFDEQYF
cdr3_nt: TGTGCCAGCAGCTTAGTGGACAGGGGCTTCGACGAGCAGTACTTC

clone_size: NA
j_call: TRBJ1-2
d_call: NA
v_call: TRBV6-1
cdr3_aa: CASSPQGFGGYTF
cdr3_nt: TGTGCCAGCAGTCCACAGGGTTTTGGAGGCTACACCTTC

clone_size: NA
j_call: TRBJ2-7
d_call: TRBD2
v_call: TRBV7-2
cdr3_aa: CASSPTRTSGSYEQYF
cdr3_nt: TGTGCCAGCAGCCCAACCAGGACTAGCGGGAGTTACGAGCAGTACTTC

clone_size: once
j_call: TRBJ2-1
d_call: NA
v_call: TRBV4-1
cdr3_aa: CASSQDRFGTLYNEQFF
cdr3_nt: TGCGCCAGCAGCCAAGATCGGTTTGGGACATTGTACAATGAGCAGTTCTTC

clone_size: NA
j_call: TRBJ2-1
d_call: TRBD1
v_call: TRBV6-6
cdr3_aa: CASSYSTGGINEQFF
cdr3_nt: TGTGCCAGCAGTTACTCGACAGGGGGCATCAATGAGCAGTTCTTC

clone_size: NA
j_call: TRBJ2-5
d_call: NA
v_call: TRBV28
cdr3_aa: CASFSGGETQYF
cdr3_nt: TGTGCCAGCTTCTCGGGTGGGGAGACCCAGTACTTC

clone_size: NA
j_call: TRBJ1-4
d_call: NA
v_call: TRBV29-1
cdr3_aa: CSVVVTAPNEKLFF
cdr3_nt: TGCAGCGTTGTAGTTACAGCTCCTAATGAAAAACTGTTTTTT

clone_size: NA
j_call: TRBJ1-2
d_call: TRBD1
v_call: TRBV7-9
cdr3_aa: CASSSDPGQGGRAGYTF
cdr3_nt: TGTGCCAGCAGCTCTGACCCTGGACAGGGAGGCCGTGCCGGCTACACCTTC

clone_size: NA
j_call: TRBJ1-2
d_call: NA
v_call: TRBV6-2/TRBV6-3
cdr3_aa: CASSPNRDLLSNYGYTF
cdr3_nt: TGTGCCAGCAGCCCTAACAGGGATTTACTTTCTAACTATGGCTACACCTTC

clone_size: NA
j_call: TRBJ1-1
d_call: NA
v_call: TRBV19
cdr3_aa: CASSIGGAGSEAFF
cdr3_nt: TGTGCCAGTAGTATAGGAGGTGCAGGGTCTGAAGCTTTCTTT

clone_size: NA
j_call: TRBJ2-2
d_call: NA
v_call: TRBV5-1
cdr3_aa: CASSGGGNTGELFF
cdr3_nt: TGCGCCAGCAGTGGCGGGGGCAACACCGGGGAGCTGTTTTTT

clone_size: NA
j_call: TRBJ2-5
d_call: TRBD2
v_call: TRBV9
cdr3_aa: CASSSRGGQETQYF
cdr3_nt: TGTGCCAGCAGTTCGCGGGGGGGACAAGAGACCCAGTACTTC

clone_size: few
j_call: TRBJ2-7
d_call: TRBD1
v_call: TRBV11-2
cdr3_aa: CASSSDPGQRSYEQYF
cdr3_nt: TGTGCCAGCAGCTCAGATCCGGGACAGCGCTCCTACGAGCAGTACTTC

clone_size: NA
j_call: TRBJ2-7
d_call: TRBD2
v_call: TRBV4-2
cdr3_aa: CASSQLVVAGGSYYEQYF
cdr3_nt: TGTGCCAGCAGCCAATTGGTGGTAGCGGGGGGTTCTTACTACGAGCAGTACTTC

clone_size: NA
j_call: TRBJ2-7
d_call: TRBD2
v_call: TRBV27
cdr3_aa: CASSASGGGREQYF
cdr3_nt: TGTGCCAGCAGCGCTAGCGGGGGGGGTCGGGAGCAGTACTTC

clone_size: NA
j_call: TRBJ2-1
d_call: NA
v_call: TRBV19
cdr3_aa: CASSWNSVPQNEQFF
cdr3_nt: TGTGCCAGTAGTTGGAATAGCGTTCCACAAAATGAGCAGTTCTTC

clone_size: NA
j_call: TRBJ2-5
d_call: TRBD2
v_call: TRBV7-3
cdr3_aa: CASRVTSGLQETQYF
cdr3_nt: TGTGCCAGCAGGGTTACTAGCGGGCTACAAGAGACCCAGTACTTC

clone_size: NA
j_call: TRBJ2-7
d_call: NA
v_call: TRBV6-5
cdr3_aa: CASSSPGVDSYEQYF
cdr3_nt: TGTGCCAGCAGCTCACCGGGAGTTGACTCCTACGAGCAGTACTTC

clone_size: NA
j_call: TRBJ1-2
d_call: NA
v_call: TRBV6-5
cdr3_aa: CASMAGANYGYTF
cdr3_nt: TGTGCCAGCATGGCAGGGGCGAACTATGGCTACACCTTC

clone_size: NA
j_call: TRBJ1-5
d_call: NA
v_call: TRBV19
cdr3_aa: CASSIAVNQPQHF
cdr3_nt: TGTGCCAGTAGTATAGCCGTAAATCAGCCCCAGCATTTT